The clone carrying this TCR beta chain was picked up many times. The sample is drawn from a study of T-cell reconstitution after alpha-beta-depleted transplantation in children. Unique molecular identifiers were used to barcode this TCRbeta library. TCRdb itself ran the PCR reads through MiXCR, one entry per CDR3 protein. The sample has 210,000 or so distinct CDR3 sequences; approximately 9.5% are singletons. The sequencing used PBMCs from the stem cell graft donor, collected from the stem cell graft. The origin of this receptor is a human donor who donated a stem cell graft to a child with acute lymphoblastic leukemia.

The CDR3 loop reads CASSLATNQETQYF. The CDR3 DNA is TGTGCCAGCAGCTTAGCCACTAACCAAGAGACCCAGTACTTC. The chain carries TRBV7-8 and TRBJ2-5; no reliable D call. The CDR3 runs 14 residues. V was trimmed by 0 bases and J by 0 bases, leaving 5 bases between them. Germline V gene lookup returns CDR1 SGHVS and CDR2 FQNEAQ.